Each of the 32 T cell receptor beta chains below was sequenced from the same sample in a study of T cell changes during pregnancy in multiple sclerosis. Sequencing was performed with immunoSEQ multiplex PCR; in TCRdb, only in-frame clones are kept and a portion is missing. The sample has nearly 60,000 clones, about 89% seen once. This sample comprised CD4+ T cells from peripheral blood mononuclear cells, obtained after pregnancy. These receptors all stem from a female donor in good health, enrolled as a control in a pregnancy study.

V is TRBV19 and J is TRBJ1-5; a possible D gene is TRBD1 (6 bases). The germline V gene has CDR1 LNHDA and CDR2 SQIVND (reference sequence). The germline V and J ends were trimmed by 4 bases and 4 bases, with 14 bases remaining between them. The CDR3 length is 15 residues. The CDR3 DNA follows: TGTGCCAGTAGTACACACAGGGATTCGAATCAGCCCCAGCATTTT. Encoded protein: CASSTHRDSNQPQHF.

The chain couples TRBV5-5 to TRBJ2-2, with TRBD1 identical over 7 bases. The germline gives CDR1 SGHKS, CDR2 YYEKEE (reference sequence). CDR3 length: 16 amino acids. V shed 4 bases and J 0 bases; nucleotides not matched to a gene: 6. CDR3 coding DNA: TGTGCCAGCAGCCCCTACGGGACAGCGAACACCGGGGAGCTGTTTTTT. Translation: CASSPYGTANTGELFF.

The chain's CDR3 is CASSSAGTGVNTEAFF. The CDR3 DNA follows: TGTGCCAGCAGCTCAGCCGGGACAGGGGTGAACACTGAAGCTTTCTTT. This sequence joins TRBV7-3 and TRBJ1-1; 10 bases line up with TRBD1. Germline CDR1 is SGHTA and CDR2 is FQGTGA. CDR3 size: 16 residues. V gave up 4 bases and J gave up 0 bases; unmatched junction bases: 5.

This clone was recorded once. The V call is TRBV6-5, the J call TRBJ1-6, with a possible D match to TRBD1 (6 bases). The V gene's germline CDR1 is MNHEY and CDR2 SVGAGI. The CDR3 runs 14 residues. V was clipped by 5 bases and J by 7 bases, with 12 bases between them. CDR3: CASSRGSENSPLHF. The CDR3 DNA reads as TGTGCCAGCAGTAGGGGGTCAGAGAATTCACCCCTCCACTTT.

The CDR3 coding sequence is TGCAGCGTTGAACGTGGAGGGAACAATGAGCAGTTCTTC. Translating gives CSVERGGNNEQFF. This chain links TRBV29-1 with TRBJ2-1, with TRBD2 as a possible D gene (6 bases). Germline V gives CDR1 SQVTM, CDR2 ANQGSEA. The CDR3 sequence is 13 residues long. Between the trimmed V and J ends, which lost 2 bases and 5 bases, there was a span of 10 bases.

This chain joins TRBV5-4 and TRBJ2-1; TRBD1 matches at 7 bases. Germline V gene sequence: CDR1 SGHNT, CDR2 YYREEE (reference sequence). Trimming at V came to 0 bases and at J to 7 bases, leaving 4 bases not matched to a gene. The CDR3 sequence is 14 residues long. For the CDR3, the DNA is TGTGCCAGCAGCTTGGTACAGGGGTGGAATGAGCAGTTCTTC. Translating it yields CASSLVQGWNEQFF.

This clone was detected once. The rearrangement links TRBV11-2 to TRBJ2-2; 8 nucleotides match TRBD1. The CDR3 length is 14 residues. Germline CDR1 is SGHAT and CDR2 is FQNNGV. The V gene end was trimmed by 5 bases and the J gene end by 6 bases; junction bases not matched to a gene: 5. The CDR3 spells CASSPDRVAGELFF. CDR3 coding DNA: TGTGCCAGCAGCCCGGACAGGGTCGCCGGGGAGCTGTTTTTT.

V usage is TRBV30 and J usage is TRBJ2-3; 7 bases map to TRBD2. CDR3 length: 14 residues. With 4 bases clipped from V and 5 bases from J, the junction kept 9 bases outside the gene matches. Germline-derived CDR1 and CDR2 are GTSNPN and SVGIG (reference sequence). CDR3 region: CAWTPWREGDTQYF. The CDR3 DNA reads TGTGCCTGGACTCCGTGGAGGGAGGGAGATACGCAGTATTTT.

This clone was seen only a few times. This sequence joins TRBV7-9 and TRBJ1-1; 7 bases agree with TRBD1. The ends lost 3 bases at V and 9 bases at J; junction bases unmatched: 7. The CDR3 length is 13 residues. Germline V gives CDR1 SEHNR, CDR2 FQNEAQ (reference sequence). The CDR3 nucleotides read TGTGCCAGCAGCTTGGCAGGGGGGAGGAAAGCTTTCTTT. Translating gives CASSLAGGRKAFF.

The chain recombines TRBV30 with TRBJ2-1, with 9 bases lining up with TRBD1. Germline V gives CDR1 GTSNPN, CDR2 SVGIG (reference sequence). This CDR3 region has 15 residues. Trimming removed 0 bases from V and 2 bases from J; junction bases left unmatched: 2. Here the CDR3 DNA reads TGTGCCTGGAGTGTAGGGACAGGGCCCTACAATGAGCAGTTCTTC. Translation: CAWSVGTGPYNEQFF.

This chain joins TRBV29-1 and TRBJ2-5, with 8 bases matching TRBD2. This CDR3 spans 13 amino acids. Trimming took 4 bases from V and 8 from J; bases not matched to a gene: 9. Germline V gene data show CDR1 as SQVTM and CDR2 as ANQGSEA. CDR3 DNA: TGCAGCGTTGTCGGTACTAGCGGCACCACCCAGTACTTC. Protein sequence: CSVVGTSGTTQYF.

The genes are TRBV7-2 and TRBJ2-2, with D unclear. Trimming pared 1 base from V and 4 bases from J, leaving 16 bases between. Germline V gives CDR1 SGHTA, CDR2 FQGNSA. The CDR3 contains 17 residues. CDR3 coding DNA: TGTGCCAGCAGCTTAGTCCCATCTAGAGCGAGCACCGGGGAGCTGTTTTTT. Its protein product is CASSLVPSRASTGELFF.

The rearrangement joins TRBV27 to TRBJ2-1, with 8 positions matching TRBD1. V gave up 1 base and J gave up 7 bases; unmatched junction bases: 9. Germline CDR1 is MNHEY and CDR2 is SMNVEV (reference sequence). The CDR3 sequence is 16 residues long. For the CDR3, the DNA is TGTGCCAGCAGTTTATACGTGGGACAGGTGGTAAATGAGCAGTTCTTC. It translates to CASSLYVGQVVNEQFF.

The chain recombines TRBV7-2 with TRBJ2-1; 9 bases are shared with TRBD2. Losses at the gene ends were 2 bases for V and 0 bases for J; bases not matched to a gene: 11. The length of the CDR3 is 19 residues. Germline CDR1 and CDR2: SGHTA and FQGNSA. CDR3: CASSLKAGGPPYSYNEQFF. DNA for the CDR3: TGTGCCAGCAGCTTAAAGGCGGGGGGGCCCCCCTACTCCTACAATGAGCAGTTCTTC.

CDR3 protein: CASSPRGGTLNQPQHF. As DNA, the CDR3 is TGTGCCAGCAGCCCGCGGGGGGGGACACTTAATCAGCCCCAGCATTTT. This chain uses TRBV5-6 with TRBJ1-5; possible D gene TRBD1, 6 bases. The V end was cut by 4 bases, the J end by 4 bases, with 18 bases between. Germline lookup yields CDR1 SGHDT and CDR2 YYEEEE. The CDR3 length is 16 residues.

V usage is TRBV7-2 and J usage is TRBJ2-1; 9 bases line up with TRBD2. The V segment lost 0 bases and the J segment 0 bases; nucleotides outside the gene matches: 6. The CDR3 is made up of 18 amino acids. Per the germline V gene, CDR1 is SGHTA and CDR2 is FQGNSA. The CDR3 sequence is CASSLAPGGGASYNEQFF. The DNA of the CDR3 is TGTGCCAGCAGCTTAGCCCCGGGCGGGGGGGCCTCCTACAATGAGCAGTTCTTC.

The chain couples TRBV10-3 to TRBJ2-1, with TRBD1 as a possible D gene (5 bases). This CDR3 is 12 amino acids long. The germline V gene encodes CDR1 ENHRY and CDR2 SYGVKD. In nucleotides, the CDR3 is TGTGCTGTCGATGGGGCCTATGATGAGCAGTTCTTC. Its protein product is CAVDGAYDEQFF.

This clone was observed once. The rearrangement links TRBV5-4 to TRBJ1-2, with D uncertain. V was pared by 2 bases and J by 8 bases, with 10 bases between. CDR3 size: 12 residues. Germline V CDR1 and CDR2: SGHNT, YYREEE (reference sequence). The CDR3 nucleotides are TGTGCCAGCAGCTTTGAGGCTGGGGGCTACACCTTC. It codes for CASSFEAGGYTF.

This chain links TRBV18 with TRBJ1-2, with D uncertain. CDR1 and CDR2 from the germline V gene are KGHSH and LQKENI. CDR3 length: 11 amino acids. V lost 2 bases and J 8 bases, leaving 6 bases between the germline ends. CDR3 loop: CASSPGDGYTF. The CDR3 region has the DNA TGTGCCAGCTCACCAGGAGACGGCTACACCTTC.

Written as DNA, the CDR3 is TGTGCCAGCAGCATCAGACAGATCCAAGAGACCCAGTACTTC. Amino acid sequence: CASSIRQIQETQYF. The V call is TRBV7-8, the J call TRBJ2-5; a possible D gene is TRBD1 (5 bases). The length of the CDR3 is 14 residues. V gave up 5 bases and J gave up 1 base, with 11 bases separating them. CDR1 is SGHVS and CDR2 is FQNEAQ in the germline V gene.

The chain links TRBV5-6 to TRBJ1-2; weak D call: TRBD1 (6 bases). CDR1 and CDR2 (germline): SGHDT, YYEEEE. V was cut by 4 bases and J by 2 bases, with 15 bases left in between. This CDR3 is 15 amino acids long. CDR3 in amino acids: CASSTRGTYNYGYTF. DNA for the CDR3: TGTGCCAGCAGCACAAGGGGGACATACAACTATGGCTACACCTTC.

About this clone: The sample holds other DNA sequences that translate to the same CDR3. This CDR3 reads CASSLGTGGTGELFF. DNA of the CDR3: TGCGCCAGCAGCCTGGGGACAGGGGGGACCGGGGAGCTGTTTTTT. The chain joins TRBV5-1 to TRBJ2-2; 11 nucleotides match TRBD1. Losses at the gene ends were 4 bases for V and 5 bases for J; bases not matched to a gene: 4. The length of the CDR3 is 15 residues. Germline-derived CDR1 and CDR2 are SGHRS and YFSETQ.

The rearrangement links TRBV6-5 to TRBJ2-7, with D possibly matching TRBD2 (6 bases). CDR1 and CDR2 from the germline V gene are MNHEY and SVGAGI. V was clipped by 5 bases and J by 8 bases, with 16 bases between them. This CDR3 region has 13 residues. CDR3 region: CASSSRDSRQQYF. DNA of the CDR3: TGTGCCAGCAGTAGCCGGGACTCCCGACAGCAGTACTTC.

The V call is TRBV5-1, the J call TRBJ1-1; 10 positions match TRBD1. Trimming cost V 0 bases and J 4 bases; bases outside gene matches: 6. CDR3 length: 16 residues. CDR1 and CDR2 from the germline V gene are SGHRS and YFSETQ. CDR3 nucleotides: TGCGCCAGCAGCTTGGTTCAGGGGACAGGGGTCACTGAAGCTTTCTTT. This translates into CASSLVQGTGVTEAFF.

The chain is built from TRBV19 and TRBJ2-7, with D unclear. This CDR3 has 14 residues. V was clipped by 1 base and J by 2 bases, with 9 bases between them. From germline, CDR1 is LNHDA and CDR2 SQIVND (reference sequence). The CDR3 sequence: CASSIGANTYEQYF. The CDR3 region has the DNA TGTGCCAGTAGTATAGGGGCAAATACCTACGAGCAGTACTTC.

This clone has a handful of counts. V gene TRBV19 combines with J gene TRBJ1-1; D call uncertain. This CDR3 is built from 14 residues. Germline CDR1 is LNHDA and CDR2 is SQIVND (reference sequence). The V end was cut by 5 bases, the J end by 4 bases, with 14 bases between. CDR3 loop: CASSSGPGVTEAFF. CDR3 bases: TGTGCCAGTAGTTCCGGTCCTGGTGTCACTGAAGCTTTCTTT.

The chain employs TRBV6-4 and TRBJ2-7; possible D gene TRBD1, 5 bases. V gave up 2 bases and J gave up 5 bases, with 10 bases separating them. CDR3 length equals 13 residues. The germline V gene has CDR1 MRHNA and CDR2 SNTAGT. The CDR3 DNA sequence: TGTGCCAGCAGTGACATGTTGGGGCACGAGCAGTACTTC. Protein: CASSDMLGHEQYF.

V gene TRBV4-3 combines with J gene TRBJ2-7; D perhaps matches TRBD2 (5 bases). Germline values: CDR1 LGHNA, CDR2 YSLEER. The CDR3 runs 14 residues. V dropped 4 bases and J dropped 4 bases, with 14 bases sitting between them. The CDR3 loop reads CASSRAEARYEQYF. Written as DNA, the CDR3 is TGCGCCAGCAGCCGCGCGGAGGCGCGATACGAGCAGTACTTC.

The V call is TRBV2, the J call TRBJ1-4; D gene unclear. Trimming removed 6 bases at V and 6 bases at J, with 11 bases between. Germline lookup yields CDR1 SNHLY and CDR2 FYNNEI. The length of the CDR3 is 13 residues. CDR3 residues: CASSPGPYEKLFF. Written as DNA, the CDR3 is TGTGCCAGCAGCCCGGGTCCCTATGAAAAACTGTTTTTT.

The genes are TRBV7-2 and TRBJ2-7, with D unresolved. The CDR3 extends over 15 amino acids. The germline CDR1 and CDR2 sequences are SGHTA and FQGNSA. Trimming took 1 base from V and 2 from J, leaving 12 bases between them. This CDR3 reads CASSLESRFPYEQYF. CDR3 in DNA: TGTGCCAGCAGCTTAGAGAGTCGGTTTCCCTACGAGCAGTACTTC. Combining the CDR3 with reference TRBV7-2 and TRBJ2-7 gives the whole variable domain GAGVSQSPSNKVTEKGKDVELRCDPISGHTALYWYRQSLGQGLEFLIYFQGNSAPDKSGLPSDRFSAERTGGSVSTLTIQRTQQEDSAVYLCASSLESRFPYEQYFGPGTRLTVT.

This chain links TRBV19 with TRBJ2-1; weak D call: TRBD1 (5 bases). CDR1 and CDR2 (germline): LNHDA, SQIVND (reference sequence). V was shortened by 4 bases and J by 0 bases, with 16 bases between the two germline ends. This CDR3 has 17 residues. Written as DNA, the CDR3 is TGTGCCAGTAGTACTGACCCAGGGCGTACCTCCTACAATGAGCAGTTCTTC. Translation: CASSTDPGRTSYNEQFF.

Comments on this clone: At one end the junction does not follow the germline gene, possibly because of a read error. The chain is built from TRBV5-1 and TRBJ2-7; 9 positions agree with TRBD1. The CDR3 covers 15 residues. Germline CDR1 and CDR2: SGHRS and YFSETQ. The DNA for the CDR3 is TGCGCCAGCGGCTTGGGGGGGACAGGGTCAGCCGAGCAGTACTTC. This codes for CASGLGGTGSAEQYF.